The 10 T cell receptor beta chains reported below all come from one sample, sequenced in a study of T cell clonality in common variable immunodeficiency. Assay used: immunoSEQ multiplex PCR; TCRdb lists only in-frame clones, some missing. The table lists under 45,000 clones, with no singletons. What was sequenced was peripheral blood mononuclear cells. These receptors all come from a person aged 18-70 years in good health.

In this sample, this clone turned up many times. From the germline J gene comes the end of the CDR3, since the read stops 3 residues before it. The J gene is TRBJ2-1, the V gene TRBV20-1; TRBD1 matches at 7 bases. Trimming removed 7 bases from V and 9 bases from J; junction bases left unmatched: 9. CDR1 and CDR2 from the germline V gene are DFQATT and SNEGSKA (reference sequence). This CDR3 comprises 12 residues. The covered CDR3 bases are TGCAGTGTTAAGACAGGGTCCCCTGAG. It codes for CSVKTGSPE. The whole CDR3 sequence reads CSVKTGSPEQFF.

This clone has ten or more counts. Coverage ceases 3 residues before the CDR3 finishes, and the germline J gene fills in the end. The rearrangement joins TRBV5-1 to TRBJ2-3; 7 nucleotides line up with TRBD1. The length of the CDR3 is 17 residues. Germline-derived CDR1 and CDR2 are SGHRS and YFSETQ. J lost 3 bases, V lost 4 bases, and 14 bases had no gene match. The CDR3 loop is CASSPGVEQGLTDTQYF. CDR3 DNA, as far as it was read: TGCGCCAGCAGCCCTGGGGTGGAACAGGGGTTGACAGATACG.

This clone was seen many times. The chain's CDR3 is CSATGQGADYEQYF. The CDR3 DNA, read in part, is TGCAGTGCAACTGGACAGGGGGCAGACTACGAG. The rearrangement uses TRBV20-1 and TRBJ2-7; 11 nucleotides line up with TRBD1. The observed sequence ends 3 residues before the CDR3 terminus, with the missing tail filled in from the germline J gene. CDR1 DFQATT and CDR2 SNEGSKA come from the germline V gene (reference sequence). The CDR3 has 14 amino acids. J gave up 3 bases and V 6 bases, and 7 bases lay outside the gene matches.

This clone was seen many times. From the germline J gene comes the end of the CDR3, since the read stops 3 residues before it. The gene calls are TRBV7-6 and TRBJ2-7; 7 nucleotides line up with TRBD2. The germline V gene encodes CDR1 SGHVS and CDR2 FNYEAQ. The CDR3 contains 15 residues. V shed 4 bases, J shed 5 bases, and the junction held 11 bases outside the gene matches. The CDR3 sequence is CASSYAGGSRNEQYF. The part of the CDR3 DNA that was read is TGTGCCAGCAGCTATGCTGGCGGGAGCAGGAACGAG.

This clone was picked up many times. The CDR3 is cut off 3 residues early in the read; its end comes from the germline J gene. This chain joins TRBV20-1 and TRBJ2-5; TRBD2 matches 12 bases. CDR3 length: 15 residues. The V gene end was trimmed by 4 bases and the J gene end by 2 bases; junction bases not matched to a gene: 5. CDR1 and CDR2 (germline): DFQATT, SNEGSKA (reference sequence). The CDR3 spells CSANRLAGDQETQYF. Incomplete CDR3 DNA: TGCAGTGCTAACCGACTAGCGGGAGATCAAGAGACC.

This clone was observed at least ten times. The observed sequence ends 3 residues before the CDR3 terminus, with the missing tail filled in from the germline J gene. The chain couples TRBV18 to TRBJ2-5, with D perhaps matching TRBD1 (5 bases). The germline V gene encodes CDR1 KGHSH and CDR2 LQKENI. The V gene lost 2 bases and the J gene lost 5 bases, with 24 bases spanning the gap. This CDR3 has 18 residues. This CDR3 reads CASSPILPTTAKGETQYF. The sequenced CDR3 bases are TGTGCCAGCTCACCAATATTACCGACGACCGCGAAGGGGGAGACC.

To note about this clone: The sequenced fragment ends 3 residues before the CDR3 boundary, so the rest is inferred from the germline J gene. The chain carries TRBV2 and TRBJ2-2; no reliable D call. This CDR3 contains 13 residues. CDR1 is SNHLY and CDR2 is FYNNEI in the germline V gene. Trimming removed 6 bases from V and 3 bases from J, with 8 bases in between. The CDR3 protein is CASRERDTGELFF. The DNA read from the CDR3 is TGTGCCAGCAGGGAACGCGACACCGGGGAG.

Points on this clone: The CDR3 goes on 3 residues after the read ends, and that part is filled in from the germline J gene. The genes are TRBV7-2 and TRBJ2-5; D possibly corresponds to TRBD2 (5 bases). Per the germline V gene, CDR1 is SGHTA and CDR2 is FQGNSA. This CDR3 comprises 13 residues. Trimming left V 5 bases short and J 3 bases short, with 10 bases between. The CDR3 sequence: CASSILREETQYF. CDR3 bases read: TGTGCCAGCAGCATCTTGAGGGAAGAGACC.

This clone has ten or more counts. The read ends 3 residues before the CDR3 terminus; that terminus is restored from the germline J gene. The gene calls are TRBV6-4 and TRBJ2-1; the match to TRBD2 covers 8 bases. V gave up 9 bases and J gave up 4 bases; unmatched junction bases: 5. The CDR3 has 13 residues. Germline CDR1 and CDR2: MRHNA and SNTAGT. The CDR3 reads CASSSGPYNEQFF. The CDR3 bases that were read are TGTGCCAGTTCTAGCGGGCCGTACAATGAG.

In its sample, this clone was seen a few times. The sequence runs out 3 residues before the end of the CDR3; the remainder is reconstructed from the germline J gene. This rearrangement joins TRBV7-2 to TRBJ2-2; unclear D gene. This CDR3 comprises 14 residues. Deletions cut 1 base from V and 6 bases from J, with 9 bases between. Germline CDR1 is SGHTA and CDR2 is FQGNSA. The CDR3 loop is CASSLDFFPGELFF. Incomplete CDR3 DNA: TGTGCCAGCAGCTTAGACTTCTTCCCCGGGGAG. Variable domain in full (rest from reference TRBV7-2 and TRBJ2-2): GAGVSQSPSNKVTEKGKDVELRCDPISGHTALYWYRQSLGQGLEFLIYFQGNSAPDKSGLPSDRFSAERTGGSVSTLTIQRTQQEDSAVYLCASSLDFFPGELFFGEGSRLTVL.